Listed here are 26 T cell receptor beta chains from one sample, sequenced in a study of tissue T cells after allogeneic stem cell transplantation. Sequencing was performed with immunoSEQ multiplex PCR; in TCRdb, only in-frame clones are kept and a portion is missing. Counted here are roughly 4,600 clones, around 49% occurring once; the ten biggest clones make up about a fifth. The sample's time point: mouse harvest day 14 after allogeneic transplant. Mouse grafts combined 10^7 T-cell-depleted bone marrow cells with 10^6 splenic CD5+ T cells. Specimen: lymph node tissue. The receptor set was obtained from a female BALB/c mouse given C57BL/6 T cells with graft-versus-host disease after an allogeneic hematopoietic cell transplant.

By frequency in the sample, this clone is medium-sized. Genes and germline are mouse. The read ends 1 residue early relative to the CDR3; the germline J gene fills the gap. The V and J genes are TRBV16 and TRBJ2-7; D is undetermined. Per the germline V gene, CDR1 is SGHSA and CDR2 is FRNQAP. The CDR3 covers 13 residues. Trimming took off 0 bases at V and 2 bases at J, with 5 bases between the two ends. The CDR3 loop is CASSLDGPYEQYF. Incomplete CDR3 DNA: TGTGCAAGCAGCTTAGATGGACCCTATGAACAGTAC.

Sample share makes this clone large. The gene symbols are mouse symbols. The CDR3 end falls 1 residue outside the read, so it is completed with the germline J gene. The chain carries TRBV12-1 and TRBJ2-7; D gene ambiguous. Germline V lookup: CDR1 SGHSN, CDR2 HYEKVE. The CDR3 length is 13 residues. V lost 0 bases and J 0 bases, leaving 5 bases between the germline ends. The CDR3 here is CASSLDGSYEQYF. The DNA read from the CDR3 is TGTGCCAGCTCTCTCGACGGCTCCTATGAACAGTAC.

This clone is medium-sized in the sample. Mouse names are used for the genes. The read comes to an end 1 residue before the CDR3 does, leaving the germline J gene to fill in the end. The chain has TRBV16 and TRBJ2-7; a weak D match, TRBD1 (5 bases). V gave up 3 bases and J gave up 6 bases, with 9 bases separating them. From germline, CDR1 is SGHSA and CDR2 FRNQAP. The length of the CDR3 is 12 residues. CDR3 bases read: TGTGCAAGCAGCTTCCGGAGGGGTGAACAGTAC. It encodes CASSFRRGEQY. In full, the CDR3 is CASSFRRGEQYF.

On this clone itself: Mouse gene names and germline throughout. Read coverage stops 1 residue before the CDR3 terminus; the germline J gene supplies the remainder. V and J are TRBV3 and TRBJ1-1, with TRBD1 matching over 7 bases. The CDR3 is 14 amino acids. Trimming cost V 4 bases and J 6 bases; bases outside gene matches: 8. Germline-derived CDR1 and CDR2 are SNHLY and FYNGKV (reference sequence). CDR3 in amino acids: CASSSTGLPAEVFF. Partial CDR3 DNA: TGTGCCAGCAGCTCGACAGGGCTCCCCGCAGAAGTCTTC. Supplemented by reference TRBV3 and TRBJ1-1, the full variable domain reads GPKVLQIPSHQIIDMGQMVTLNCDPVSNHLYFYWYKQILGQQMEFLVNFYNGKVMEKSKLFKDQFSVERPDGSYFTLKIQPTALEDSAVYFCASSSTGLPAEVFFGKGTRLTVV.

In the case of this clone: Gene labels here are mouse ones. The read terminates 1 residue before the CDR3 end, so the remaining end is supplied by the germline J gene. This rearrangement joins TRBV13-3 to TRBJ1-2, with D possibly matching TRBD1 (6 bases). The CDR3 has 13 amino acids. The V end was cut by 0 bases, the J end by 4 bases, with 7 bases between. Germline loops: CDR1 NNHDY, CDR2 SYVADS. The part of the CDR3 DNA that was read is TGTGCCAGCAGTGATGGAGGGGGCTCCGACTACACC. Its protein is CASSDGGGSDYT. The full CDR3 reads CASSDGGGSDYTF.

Regarding this clone: The germline and genes are mouse ones. The CDR3 here is CASSHRTGGSSYEQYF. The sequenced part of the CDR3 DNA is TGTGCCAGCAGCCACCGGACTGGGGGGAGCTCCTATGAACAGTAC. V usage is TRBV2 and J usage is TRBJ2-7; 11 positions match TRBD2. The read comes to an end 1 residue before the CDR3 does, leaving the germline J gene to fill in the end. The germline V gene has CDR1 LGHNA and CDR2 YSYQKL. This CDR3 is built from 16 residues. With 3 bases clipped from V and 0 bases from J, the junction kept 4 bases outside the gene matches.

Worth noting for this clone: The listed genes are named as in mouse. The read comes to an end 1 residue before the CDR3 does, leaving the germline J gene to fill in the end. The chain is built from TRBV12-1 and TRBJ2-1; 10 nucleotides align to TRBD2. V lost 4 bases to trimming and J lost 3 bases; unmatched junction nucleotides: 8. Germline lookup yields CDR1 SGHSN and CDR2 HYEKVE. There are 16 residues in the CDR3. The sequenced part of the CDR3 DNA is TGTGCCAGCTCCCGCCGGGACTGGGGCCCCTATGCTGAGCAGTTC. This codes for CASSRRDWGPYAEQF. The complete CDR3 sequence is CASSRRDWGPYAEQFF.

This clone turned up a few times. Here the gene names and germline are mouse. Coverage ceases 1 residue before the CDR3 finishes, and the germline J gene fills in the end. The V gene is TRBV16, the J gene TRBJ2-5, with D possibly being TRBD1 (6 bases). Between the trimmed V and J ends, which lost 5 bases and 5 bases, there was a span of 8 bases. CDR3 size: 12 residues. CDR1 SGHSA and CDR2 FRNQAP come from the germline V gene. CDR3 bases read: TGTGCAAGCAGCCTACAGGGAGACACCCAGTAC. Its translation is CASSLQGDTQY. The entire CDR3 is CASSLQGDTQYF.

This clone was seen once. Gene names denote mouse genes. The read comes to an end 1 residue before the CDR3 does, leaving the germline J gene to fill in the end. Other DNA variants within this sample encode the same CDR3. The V gene is TRBV5, the J gene TRBJ2-7; D may be TRBD1 (5 bases). V was cut by 4 bases and J by 4 bases, with 11 bases left in between. Germline assignment: CDR1 LGHNA and CDR2 YNLKQL (reference sequence). The CDR3 runs 13 residues. Incomplete CDR3 DNA: TGTGCCAGCAGCCTCAGGGTCTCTTATGAACAGTAC. It encodes CASSLRVSYEQY. The whole CDR3 is CASSLRVSYEQYF.

As regards this clone: The genes are named according to mouse. The read finishes 1 residue shy of the CDR3 end, and the germline J gene is used to complete it. The chain carries TRBV15 and TRBJ1-5; tentatively, D is TRBD1 (5 bases). CDR1 is SGHND and CDR2 is FRSKSL in the germline V gene. This CDR3 has 13 residues. Trimming removed 3 bases from V and 6 bases from J, with 9 bases in between. CDR3 in amino acids: CASSLGDPQAPLF. The part of the CDR3 DNA that was read is TGTGCCAGCAGTTTGGGGGACCCCCAGGCTCCGCTT.

This clone is deemed medium-sized. Mouse germline and gene names are used. The CDR3 end falls 1 residue outside the read, so it is completed with the germline J gene. The chain is built from TRBV12-1 and TRBJ2-1; 8 bases fit TRBD1. This CDR3 spans 14 amino acids. Germline CDR1 and CDR2: SGHSN and HYEKVE. J was trimmed by 4 bases and V by 0 bases; bases with no gene match: 1. The CDR3 reads CASSLGTGYAEQFF. The sequenced part of the CDR3 DNA is TGTGCCAGCTCTCTCGGGACAGGTTATGCTGAGCAGTTC.

Of note for this clone: The gene symbols are mouse symbols. The read finishes 1 residue shy of the CDR3 end, and the germline J gene is used to complete it. This rearrangement joins TRBV19 to TRBJ2-5; 10 bases fit TRBD2. Germline V gene data show CDR1 as FNHDT and CDR2 as SITEND (reference sequence). Trimming took 5 bases from V and 2 from J; bases not matched to a gene: 5. The CDR3 length is 15 residues. The covered CDR3 bases are TGTGCCAGCAGCCAGACTGGGGGGATCCAAGACACCCAGTAC. This gives the protein CASSQTGGIQDTQY. The complete CDR3 reads CASSQTGGIQDTQYF.

This clone was counted a few times. The gene symbols are mouse symbols. The read falls 1 residue short of the CDR3 end, and the missing part is taken from the germline J gene. The chain couples TRBV26 to TRBJ1-1; D uncertain. V was trimmed by 2 bases and J by 6 bases, leaving 7 bases between them. The CDR3 sequence is 12 residues long. From germline, CDR1 is KGHPV and CDR2 FQNQEV (reference sequence). CDR3 bases read: TGTGCCAGCAGTCTGCCGGGCCCAGAAGTCTTC. Protein: CASSLPGPEVF. The CDR3 in full is CASSLPGPEVFF.

Of note for this clone: Gene and germline names: mouse. Here the CDR3 reads CASGPGQEKNERLFF. The part of the CDR3 DNA that was read is TGTGCCAGCGGCCCGGGACAGGAGAAAAACGAAAGATTATTT. The rearrangement uses TRBV13-2 and TRBJ1-4; 8 bases align to TRBD1. Sequencing ends 1 residue short of the CDR3 end; the germline J gene provides the rest. V trimming: 5 bases; J trimming: 5 bases; junction bases outside the gene matches: 8. The CDR3 consists of 15 residues. Germline V gene sequence: CDR1 NNHNN, CDR2 SYGAGS (reference sequence).

As regards this clone: The gene names here belong to mouse. The CDR3: CASSPRLGGQTGQLYF. CDR3 DNA, as far as it was read: TGTGCCAGCAGCCCAAGACTGGGGGGGCAGACCGGGCAGCTCTAC. The rearrangement uses TRBV2 and TRBJ2-2, with 12 bases matching TRBD2. The read terminates 1 residue before the CDR3 end, so the remaining end is supplied by the germline J gene. This CDR3 region has 16 residues. The germline V gene encodes CDR1 LGHNA and CDR2 YSYQKL. V lost 4 bases and J lost 5; bases outside the gene matches: 5.

About this clone itself: The genes are named according to mouse. Sequencing ends 1 residue short of the CDR3 end; the germline J gene provides the rest. V usage is TRBV26 and J usage is TRBJ1-6; tentatively, D is TRBD1 (5 bases). TRBJ1-6 is assigned to the ORF class and has an uncertain function. Germline values: CDR1 KGHPV, CDR2 FQNQEV (reference sequence). This CDR3 has 14 residues. Trimming removed 6 bases at V and 3 bases at J, with 9 bases between. The CDR3: CASSRQFYNSPLYF. CDR3 DNA (partial): TGTGCCAGCAGCCGACAGTTCTATAATTCGCCCCTCTAC.

For this clone: A far larger clone is just one base off, so this is likely a read error. All gene names here are mouse names. Read sequence stops 1 residue before the CDR3 end, and the germline J gene provides the missing end. The chain joins TRBV13-3 to TRBJ2-7; D may be TRBD1 (6 bases). CDR3 size: 11 residues. Germline V gene sequence: CDR1 NNHDY, CDR2 SYVADS. Trimming pared 9 bases from V and 4 bases from J, leaving 11 bases between. CDR3 sequence: CATAGVYEQYF. CDR3 DNA, as far as it was read: TGTGCCACAGCAGGGGTTTATGAACAGTAC.

Comment on this clone: Gene labels here are mouse ones. The CDR3 is cut off 1 residue early in the read; its end comes from the germline J gene. This chain links TRBV13-1 with TRBJ2-4, with 8 bases fitting TRBD2. Germline CDR1 NSHNY, CDR2 SYGAGN. The CDR3 length is 13 residues. V lost 3 bases, J lost 5 bases, and 2 bases stayed unmatched. The CDR3: CASSVTGVNTLYF. The CDR3 DNA, read in part, is TGTGCCAGCAGTGTGACTGGGGTAAACACCTTGTAC.

A word on this clone: Germline and genes here are mouse. Read sequence stops 1 residue before the CDR3 end, and the germline J gene provides the missing end. The V and J genes are TRBV3 and TRBJ2-1; 9 nucleotides match TRBD2. CDR1 SNHLY and CDR2 FYNGKV come from the germline V gene (reference sequence). The V segment lost 0 bases and the J segment 3 bases; nucleotides outside the gene matches: 0. This CDR3 is built from 15 residues. Here the CDR3 reads CASSLALGGYAEQFF. CDR3 DNA, as far as it was read: TGTGCCAGCAGCTTAGCACTGGGGGGCTATGCTGAGCAGTTC.

A note on this clone: Gene names denote mouse genes. The read ends 1 residue before the CDR3 terminus; that terminus is restored from the germline J gene. V usage is TRBV13-1 and J usage is TRBJ1-4; no firm D call. V lost 2 bases, J lost 1 base, and 6 bases lay in between. Germline-derived CDR1 and CDR2 are NSHNY and SYGAGN. CDR3 length: 14 amino acids. The covered CDR3 bases are TGTGCCAGCAGTGAGCAAAATTCCAACGAAAGATTATTT. This translates into CASSEQNSNERLF. The complete CDR3 sequence is CASSEQNSNERLFF. Based on the CDR3 plus reference TRBV13-1 and TRBJ1-4, the full variable domain is EAAVTQSPRNKVTVTGGNVTLSCRQTNSHNYMYWYRQDTGHGLRLIHYSYGAGNLRIGDVPDGYKATRTTQEDFFLLLELASPSQTSLYFCASSEQNSNERLFFGHGTKLSVL.

In this sample, this clone is medium-sized. Any gene name here is a mouse gene name. The read halts 1 residue ahead of the CDR3 end, with the missing end drawn from the germline J gene. The chain combines TRBV3 with TRBJ2-7, with D maybe TRBD2 (6 bases). The V and J ends lost 2 bases and 3 bases respectively, with 8 bases between them. CDR1 and CDR2 (germline): SNHLY, FYNGKV (reference sequence). This CDR3 comprises 13 residues. The sequenced CDR3 bases are TGTGCCAGCAGCTTACTGGGGTACTATGAACAGTAC. It translates to CASSLLGYYEQY. The entire CDR3 protein is CASSLLGYYEQYF. Full variable domain (missing parts from reference TRBV3 and TRBJ2-7): GPKVLQIPSHQIIDMGQMVTLNCDPVSNHLYFYWYKQILGQQMEFLVNFYNGKVMEKSKLFKDQFSVERPDGSYFTLKIQPTALEDSAVYFCASSLLGYYEQYFGPGTRLTVL.

Comment on this clone: Gene labels here are mouse ones. The read falls 1 residue short of the CDR3 end, and the missing part is taken from the germline J gene. This rearrangement joins TRBV29 to TRBJ2-1; 9 bases map to TRBD2. The trim removed 10 bases at V and 1 base at J, leaving 2 bases unmatched. Germline CDR1 is MSHET and CDR2 is SYDVDS. The CDR3 has 13 amino acids. The sequenced CDR3 bases are TGTGCTACAGACTGGGGGAACTATGCTGAGCAGTTC. Amino acids: CATDWGNYAEQF. The whole CDR3 sequence reads CATDWGNYAEQFF. Full variable domain (rest looked up from reference TRBV29 and TRBJ2-1): DMKVTQMPRYLIKRMGENVLLECGQDMSHETMYWYRQDPGLGLQLIYISYDVDSNSEGDIPKGYRVSRKKREHFSLILDSAKTNQTSVYFCATDWGNYAEQFFGPGTRLTVL.

Comment on this clone: The listed genes are named as in mouse. Read coverage stops 1 residue before the CDR3 terminus; the germline J gene supplies the remainder. The chain joins TRBV16 to TRBJ1-2; D is unresolved. Trimming took 0 bases from V and 0 from J, leaving 8 bases between them. Germline V CDR1 and CDR2: SGHSA, FRNQAP. The CDR3 has 15 residues. Incomplete CDR3 DNA: TGTGCAAGCAGCTTAGATAGGGCAGCAAACTCCGACTACACC. Encoded protein: CASSLDRAANSDYT. The full CDR3 sequence reads CASSLDRAANSDYTF.

This clone is medium-sized in the sample. Gene names and germline match the mouse. The read finishes 1 residue shy of the CDR3 end, and the germline J gene is used to complete it. V usage is TRBV12-2 and J usage is TRBJ2-7; D call uncertain. Per the germline V gene, CDR1 is SGHLS and CDR2 is HYDKME. This CDR3 comprises 12 residues. Trimming took off 0 bases at V and 7 bases at J, with 9 bases between the two ends. CDR3 in amino acids: CASSLWLREQYF. CDR3 bases read: TGTGCCAGCTCTCTCTGGCTGAGGGAACAGTAC.

Note on this clone: The germline and genes are mouse ones. The CDR3 is cut off 1 residue early in the read; its end comes from the germline J gene. V gene TRBV13-1 combines with J gene TRBJ2-5, with 11 positions matching TRBD2. Germline-derived CDR1 and CDR2 are NSHNY and SYGAGN. The CDR3 consists of 12 residues. With 5 bases clipped from V and 11 bases from J, the junction kept 4 bases outside the gene matches. The CDR3 DNA, read in part, is TGTGCCAGCAGCCAAGACTGGGGGGGCCAGTAC. As protein: CASSQDWGGQY. The whole CDR3 protein reads CASSQDWGGQYF.

Notes on this clone: Gene names are mouse gene names. The CDR3 extends 1 residue past the end of the read, so its final part is completed from the germline J gene. This rearrangement joins TRBV13-2 to TRBJ1-4; weak D call: TRBD1 (6 bases). The CDR3 runs 14 residues. Germline CDR1 reads NNHNN; CDR2 reads SYGAGS (reference sequence). Trimming removed 4 bases from V and 1 base from J, with 8 bases in between. CDR3 in amino acids: CASGQGSSNERLFF. The CDR3 bases that were read are TGTGCCAGCGGTCAGGGGTCTTCCAACGAAAGATTATTT.